This TCR beta chain was sequenced during a study of cytomegalovirus exposure and HLA in healthy donors. Concerning this clone: The antigen remains unidentified.

Both 60 Vbeta primers and 13 Jbeta primers went into the PCR. Authors' methods: There were some 87 million unique TCR beta chains by a later count, and approximately 11 million of them were shared. Sequencing used immunoSEQ multiplex PCR; TCRdb keeps in-frame clones, though not all of them. That table furnishes V, J and clone size, whereas the DNA furnished D and trimming. The table lists approximately 70,000 clones, roughly 79% of them singletons. This CDR3 comprises 12 residues. Germline CDR1 is MGHDK and CDR2 is SYGVNS. Trimming cost V 5 bases and J 10 bases, with 12 bases left between them. Study-wide findings and caveats: The productive fraction for most TCR beta V segments was about 87% or about 30% in an earlier analysis. The study labeled 180 or so TCR beta chains cytomegalovirus-associated. V- and J-gene trimming of TCR beta was linked (in a later analysis) to a missense DCLRE1C variant.

The rearrangement links TRBV25-1 to TRBJ1-5, with D possibly TRBD1 on 6 matching bases. This TCR derives from a man between 50 and 59 years old in good health and CMV-seronegative. Sequenced: PBMCs. The CDR3 nucleotides are TGTGCCAGCAGTACTACAGGGATCCCCCAGCATTTT. Protein sequence: CASSTTGIPQHF.